These 4 T cell receptor beta chains came from one sample sequenced in a study of human T cells and chemical hapten exposure. MiXCR, applied by TCRdb to the RACE reads, yields one record per CDR3 protein. The repertoire holds about 180,000 distinct CDR3 sequences, with just under 30% as singletons. As for time point: pre-sensitization, week 0. The treatment: therapeutic diphenylcyclopropenone sensitization with weekly scalp DPC. Sequencing was performed on whole blood, taken in connection with sensitization to the hapten diphenylcyclopropenone (DPC). The receptors were gathered from a woman between 25 and 40 years old with alopecia areata. Some clones in this sample may be carry-over from other donors' samples.

V is TRBV7-2 and J is TRBJ2-1; the D is unclear. The CDR3 loop spans 12 amino acids. Germline lookup yields CDR1 SGHTA and CDR2 FQGNSA. V dropped 5 bases and J dropped 10 bases, with 12 bases sitting between them. In DNA form, the CDR3 reads TGTGCCAGCAGCACAACACCGCGGGAGCAGTTCTTC. Amino acid sequence: CASSTTPREQFF.

In this sample, this clonotype turned up a few times. The J gene is TRBJ1-2, the V gene TRBV27; tentatively, D is TRBD1 (5 bases). CDR3 length equals 16 residues. Germline loops: CDR1 MNHEY, CDR2 SMNVEV (reference sequence). Trimming removed 0 bases at V and 4 bases at J, with 15 bases between. CDR3 protein: CASSLSGGGAVYGYTF. The CDR3 DNA is TGTGCCAGCAGTTTATCTGGTGGAGGGGCTGTCTATGGCTACACCTTC.

This clonotype was seen a handful of times. V usage is TRBV27 and J usage is TRBJ2-7, with 8 bases aligning to TRBD1. There are 13 residues in the CDR3. V lost 5 bases, J lost 7 bases, and 7 bases stayed unmatched. CDR1 is MNHEY, CDR2 SMNVEV, per germline (reference sequence). The CDR3 DNA is TGTGCCAGCAGTCCTAGACAGGGGTGGGAGCAGTACTTC. Encoded protein: CASSPRQGWEQYF.

The CDR3 DNA is TGTGCCAGCAGTTATTCGAACGGGGAGCTGTTTTTT. Translating gives CASSYSNGELFF. V is TRBV6-2 or TRBV6-3 and J is TRBJ2-2; D not certain. V was trimmed by 3 bases and J by 7 bases, leaving 6 bases between them. The CDR3 is made up of 12 amino acids. Looked up from germline, CDR1 is MNHEY and CDR2 is SVGEGT.